This TCR beta chain was found in a study of cytomegalovirus exposure and HLA in healthy donors. The CDR3 loop spans 16 amino acids. Germline lookup yields CDR1 SNHLY and CDR2 FYNNEI. V trimming: 7 bases; J trimming: 5 bases; junction bases outside the gene matches: 12. This clone showed up just a few times. What it binds is not known. Primers: 60 Vbeta forward and 13 Jbeta reverse. The table came from immunoSEQ multiplex PCR; TCRdb's copy has only in-frame clones and leaves some out. Of around 130,000 clones listed, over 8% were seen once; the top ten hold 4.5% to 5.5%. General study points: A few of the chains that were CMV-associated were confirmed in vitro to be specific for CMV antigens. A later analysis showed HLA-associated TCR beta chains outstripping equally common others in clonal expansion.

Sequences were obtained from PBMCs. This sequence joins TRBV2 and TRBJ2-5, with 11 bases identical to TRBD2. The sequence derives from a man aged 40-49 years in good health and CMV-seronegative. The CDR3 loop reads CASTPGTSGGRETQYF. CDR3 DNA sequence: TGTGCCAGCACCCCTGGGACTAGCGGAGGGAGGGAGACCCAGTACTTC.